The next 10 T cell receptor beta chains were all read from a single sample in a study of blood T cell repertoires in COVID-19. Sequencing was performed with immunoSEQ multiplex PCR; in TCRdb, only in-frame clones are kept and a portion is missing. Of hundreds of thousands of clones listed, more than 75% are singletons. Sequenced material: PBMCs or T cells enriched from blood (not recorded which). The receptors were gathered from a woman aged 50 to 65 who had recovered from COVID-19.

The V gene is TRBV30, the J gene TRBJ1-4; D is undetermined. The V and J ends lost 1 base and 8 bases respectively, with 14 bases between them. CDR1 GTSNPN and CDR2 SVGIG come from the germline V gene (reference sequence). This CDR3 has 14 residues. CDR3 coding DNA: TGTGCCTGGAGTGATGGGAGCCTCGGAGAAAAACTGTTTTTT. Its translation is CAWSDGSLGEKLFF.

V usage is TRBV29-1 and J usage is TRBJ1-4, with TRBD1 matching 8 bases. The CDR3 contains 20 residues. Germline V gene lookup returns CDR1 SQVTM and CDR2 ANQGSEA. V shed 2 bases, J shed 0 bases, and the junction held 17 bases outside the gene matches. CDR3 DNA: TGCAGCGTTGAAACCCCCCCCGGGACAGGTACGGGGGCAACTAATGAAAAACTGTTTTTT. This sequence encodes CSVETPPGTGTGATNEKLFF.

V is TRBV14 and J is TRBJ1-5; D is unresolved. The CDR3 runs 13 residues. Germline V gene data show CDR1 as SGHDN and CDR2 as FVKESK. The V end lost 0 bases, the J end lost 9 bases, and 9 bases lay between the germline ends. This CDR3 reads CASSQEPRGPQHF. As DNA, the CDR3 is TGTGCCAGCAGCCAAGAGCCCCGAGGGCCCCAGCATTTT.

A remark on this clone: The sample carries other DNA sequences with the same CDR3. The V and J genes are TRBV3-1 (or the pseudogene TRBV3-2) and TRBJ1-1; 8 nucleotides agree with TRBD1. Trimming cost V 1 base and J 5 bases; bases outside gene matches: 3. Germline V gives CDR1 LGHDT, CDR2 YNNKEL (reference sequence). This CDR3 is built from 14 residues. Here the CDR3 reads CASSQAGGRTEAFF. The CDR3, as DNA: TGTGCCAGCAGCCAAGCAGGGGGCCGAACTGAAGCTTTCTTT.

The chain recombines TRBV21-1 with TRBJ2-2; the DNA was not used to check the table's D call, TRBD1. TRBV21-1 is a pseudogene. This CDR3 comprises 17 residues. CDR3 in DNA: TGTGCCAGCAAAAAGGACAGGCCGGGCTGGAACACCGGGGAGCTGTTTTTT. It specifies CASKKDRPGWNTGELFF.

The V and J genes are TRBV28 and TRBJ1-5; D is uncertain. Germline V gene data show CDR1 as MDHEN and CDR2 as SYDVKM. The CDR3 extends over 12 amino acids. V lost 3 bases to trimming and J lost 6 bases, with 6 bases between them. DNA of the CDR3: TGTGCCAGCAGTTTGGGGAGTCAGCCCCAGCATTTT. Translating gives CASSLGSQPQHF.

The sample holds many counts of this clone. J is TRBJ1-1 and V is TRBV5-4; no clear D gene. V lost 0 bases to trimming and J lost 1 base, with 7 bases between them. The CDR3 has 14 residues. The V gene's germline CDR1 is SGHNT and CDR2 YYREEE (reference sequence). The CDR3 is CASSLARSNTEAFF. The CDR3 bases are TGTGCCAGCAGCTTGGCGAGATCGAACACTGAAGCTTTCTTT.

CDR3 nucleotides: TGTGCCAGCAGTGACGGGAGTAGCGGGGTAAGCTCCTACAATGAGCAGTTCTTC. This gives the protein CASSDGSSGVSSYNEQFF. The genes are TRBV25-1 and TRBJ2-1, with 8 bases fitting TRBD2. From germline, CDR1 is MGHDK and CDR2 SYGVNS. CDR3 size: 18 residues. The trim removed 3 bases at V and 0 bases at J, leaving 10 bases unmatched.

The rearrangement joins TRBV28 to TRBJ2-7, with a weak D call TRBD2 (6 bases). V was pared by 2 bases and J by 0 bases, with 8 bases between. CDR3 length: 14 residues. Germline CDR1 is MDHEN and CDR2 is SYDVKM. In DNA, the CDR3 is TGTGCCAGCAGTTTAGCCGGGAGCTCCTACGAGCAGTACTTC. Protein product: CASSLAGSSYEQYF. Variable domain in full (rest from reference TRBV28 and TRBJ2-7): DVKVTQSSRYLVKRTGEKVFLECVQDMDHENMFWYRQDPGLGLRLIYFSYDVKMKEKGDIPEGYSVSREKKERFSLILESASTNQTSMYLCASSLAGSSYEQYFGPGTRLTVT.

The gene calls are TRBV4-2 and TRBJ2-2; no definite D call. Germline V lookup: CDR1 LGHNA, CDR2 YNFKEQ. This CDR3 is 16 amino acids long. Deletions cut 1 base from V and 2 bases from J, with 11 bases between. CDR3 residues: CASSQAGHPNTGELFF. In nucleotides, the CDR3 is TGTGCCAGCAGCCAAGCGGGTCACCCTAACACCGGGGAGCTGTTTTTT.